This T cell receptor beta chain stems from a study of siplizumab effects on memory and regulatory T cells. Study results and caveats: Confirmatory evidence of suppressive function in proliferating siplizumab-culture Tregs was not obtained.

A remark on this clone: Its target is unknown.

TCRdb's table, derived via immunoSEQ multiplex PCR, lists solely in-frame clones and lacks some. Among roughly 100,000 clones, approximately 91% were seen once, and the ten largest hold more than 10%. Germline V gene data show CDR1 as MDHEN and CDR2 as SYDVKM. This CDR3 is built from 16 residues. Trimming cost V 5 bases and J 7 bases, with 23 bases left between them. The receptor's source is a human donor in good health. The V call is TRBV28, the J call TRBJ1-2, with D hard to call. Sequenced input: non-Treg CD4+ T cells sorted from blood. The CDR3 sequence is CASSPLKEGIIGGYTF. The CDR3 DNA is TGTGCCAGCAGTCCCCTAAAAGAAGGTATAATTGGTGGCTACACCTTC.